These 15 T cell receptor beta chains came from one sample sequenced in a study of a mutant IDH1 vaccine in newly diagnosed glioma. The assay was immunoSEQ multiplex PCR, and TCRdb's table has in-frame clones only and misses some. The sample yields 20,000 to 25,000 clones, about four fifths seen once. This sample's time point: week 47, end of study. Each dose of the vaccine consisted of 300 ug of mutant IDH1 20-mer peptide, with topical imiquimod. Their target antigens are unknown. The sequencing here drew on PBMCs, taken from a glioma patient whose treatment included an IDH1 peptide vaccine. The receptors derive from a man aged 40-50 years with glioma.

The chain links TRBV19 to TRBJ2-7; D might be TRBD1 (5 bases). V lost 4 bases to trimming and J lost 3 bases, with 10 bases between them. CDR1 LNHDA and CDR2 SQIVND come from the germline V gene (reference sequence). The CDR3 contains 13 residues. The CDR3 region has the DNA TGTGCCAGTAGTAACCAGGGTCGCTACGAGCAGTACTTC. It yields the protein CASSNQGRYEQYF. Looking up the rest from reference TRBV19 and TRBJ2-7 gives the full variable domain: DGGITQSPKYLFRKEGQNVTLSCEQNLNHDAMYWYRQDPGQGLRLIYYSQIVNDFQKGDIAEGYSVSREKKESFPLTVTSAQKNPTAFYLCASSNQGRYEQYFGPGTRLTVT.

V and J are TRBV4-2 and TRBJ1-2, with D uncertain. This CDR3 is built from 14 residues. Trimming removed 3 bases from V and 8 bases from J, with 16 bases in between. Germline loops: CDR1 LGHNA, CDR2 YNFKEQ. CDR3 nucleotide sequence: TGTGCCAGCAGCCAGGGGTCAGGAGTAAGGGGCTACACCTTC. Translated, it gives CASSQGSGVRGYTF.

The chain combines TRBV29-1 with TRBJ2-3, with 7 positions matching TRBD2. This CDR3 spans 12 amino acids. V lost 4 bases to trimming and J lost 8 bases; unmatched junction nucleotides: 6. Germline assignment: CDR1 SQVTM and CDR2 ANQGSEA. The CDR3 reads CSVVWGGVTQYF. DNA for the CDR3: TGCAGCGTTGTTTGGGGGGGAGTTACGCAGTATTTT.

J is TRBJ1-3 and V is TRBV7-2; D uncertain. Trimming pared 0 bases from V and 4 bases from J, leaving 4 bases between. The CDR3 is 13 amino acids. Germline-derived CDR1 and CDR2 are SGHTA and FQGNSA. The chain's CDR3 is CASSLALGNTIYF. In DNA, the CDR3 is TGTGCCAGCAGCTTAGCGTTGGGAAACACCATATATTTT.

This clone was counted between two and nine times. The chain recombines TRBV6-4 with TRBJ2-6, with 12 bases fitting TRBD2. Germline CDR1 MRHNA, CDR2 SNTAGT. Trimming removed 6 bases from V and 4 bases from J; junction bases left unmatched: 4. This CDR3 spans 16 amino acids. CDR3 protein: CASSPSGRAGANVLTF. CDR3 nucleotides: TGTGCCAGCAGCCCTAGCGGGAGGGCCGGGGCCAACGTCCTGACTTTC.

This rearrangement joins TRBV15 to TRBJ1-2; D is possibly TRBD1 (5 bases). Trimming cost V 0 bases and J 4 bases, with 21 bases left between them. CDR3 length: 18 amino acids. Germline lookup yields CDR1 LNHNV and CDR2 YYDKDF (reference sequence). CDR3 DNA sequence: TGTGCCACCAGCAGAGATCCCGCGGGACTCAGGGCCGCCTATGGCTACACCTTC. Protein product: CATSRDPAGLRAAYGYTF.

This clone appeared a few times. The V gene is TRBV7-9, the J gene TRBJ1-4; tentatively, D is TRBD1 (6 bases). The CDR3 is 13 amino acids. Germline lookup yields CDR1 SEHNR and CDR2 FQNEAQ (reference sequence). With 9 bases removed from V and 7 bases from J, the gap between germline ends came to 15 bases. CDR3 sequence reads: CASATGRTEKLFF. CDR3 nucleotide sequence: TGTGCCAGTGCCACAGGGCGAACTGAAAAACTGTTTTTT. Based on the CDR3 plus reference TRBV7-9 and TRBJ1-4, the full variable domain is DTGVSQNPRHKITKRGQNVTFRCDPISEHNRLYWYRQTLGQGPEFLTYFQNEAQLEKSRLLSDRFSAERPKGSFSTLEIQRTEQGDSAMYLCASATGRTEKLFFGSGTQLSVL.

This clone is categorized as medium-sized. J is TRBJ2-1 and V is TRBV27; 11 positions agree with TRBD2. The V and J ends lost 8 bases and 13 bases, in that order; junction bases with no gene match: 10. The CDR3 sequence is 13 residues long. The germline CDR1 and CDR2 sequences are MNHEY and SMNVEV (reference sequence). CDR3 amino acids: CASSLGSGRAQFF. In DNA form, the CDR3 reads TGTGCCAGCTCGCTCGGTAGCGGGAGGGCCCAGTTCTTC.

The V and J genes are TRBV5-1 and TRBJ1-1, with 8 bases aligning to TRBD1. Looked up from germline, CDR1 is SGHRS and CDR2 is YFSETQ. The CDR3 has 15 residues. Unmatched junction bases numbered 2, after V lost 0 bases and J lost 1 base. The CDR3 nucleotides are TGCGCCAGCAGCTTGGGGGACAGGACGAACACTGAAGCTTTCTTT. Translation: CASSLGDRTNTEAFF.

The gene calls are TRBV7-2 and TRBJ2-7, with D possibly matching TRBD1 (6 bases). Per the germline V gene, CDR1 is SGHTA and CDR2 is FQGNSA. Trimming removed 4 bases at V and 6 bases at J, with 16 bases between. The CDR3 sequence is 14 residues long. The CDR3 DNA sequence: TGTGCCAGCAGCTGGATCCACAGGGACGGCGAGCAGTACTTC. Protein sequence: CASSWIHRDGEQYF. Combining the CDR3 with reference TRBV7-2 and TRBJ2-7 gives the whole variable domain GAGVSQSPSNKVTEKGKDVELRCDPISGHTALYWYRQSLGQGLEFLIYFQGNSAPDKSGLPSDRFSAERTGGSVSTLTIQRTQQEDSAVYLCASSWIHRDGEQYFGPGTRLTVT.

The sample holds one count of this clone. The chain couples TRBV6-5 to TRBJ2-2, with unresolved D. The V and J ends lost 1 base and 7 bases respectively, with 10 bases between them. This CDR3 has 14 amino acids. Germline V lookup: CDR1 MNHEY, CDR2 SVGAGI. CDR3 sequence reads: CASSYYRDNGELFF. The CDR3 nucleotides read TGTGCCAGCAGTTACTATAGGGATAACGGGGAGCTGTTTTTT.

V and J are TRBV7-4 and TRBJ2-7; 9 bases line up with TRBD2. The CDR3 has 17 residues. V trimming: 1 base; J trimming: 4 bases; junction bases outside the gene matches: 11. CDR1 SGHVT and CDR2 SQSDAQ come from the germline V gene. The CDR3 here is CASSLVPSGTKLYEQYF. The DNA of the CDR3 is TGTGCCAGCAGCTTAGTCCCTAGCGGGACGAAATTATACGAGCAGTACTTC.

This chain joins TRBV18 and TRBJ1-5, with TRBD1 matching 7 bases. The CDR3 has 13 amino acids. Germline lookup yields CDR1 KGHSH and CDR2 LQKENI. V trimming: 5 bases; J trimming: 3 bases; junction bases outside the gene matches: 1. The CDR3 sequence: CASSGQDNQPQHF. CDR3 in DNA: TGTGCCAGCTCAGGACAGGACAATCAGCCCCAGCATTTT.

The chain has TRBV5-1 and TRBJ2-1; D is undetermined. CDR3 length: 13 amino acids. Germline CDR1 reads SGHRS; CDR2 reads YFSETQ. Trimming shortened V by 0 bases and J by 5 bases, and 6 bases separated the two germline ends. This CDR3 is CASSLAPNNEQFF. CDR3 in DNA: TGCGCCAGCAGCTTGGCTCCCAACAATGAGCAGTTCTTC.

The V gene is TRBV20-1, the J gene TRBJ1-2; the D is unclear. This CDR3 contains 10 residues. Germline V gives CDR1 DFQATT, CDR2 SNEGSKA (reference sequence). Trimming removed 5 bases from V and 6 bases from J, with 7 bases in between. CDR3 in amino acids: CSAWVHGYTF. The CDR3 DNA sequence: TGCAGTGCTTGGGTTCATGGCTACACCTTC.